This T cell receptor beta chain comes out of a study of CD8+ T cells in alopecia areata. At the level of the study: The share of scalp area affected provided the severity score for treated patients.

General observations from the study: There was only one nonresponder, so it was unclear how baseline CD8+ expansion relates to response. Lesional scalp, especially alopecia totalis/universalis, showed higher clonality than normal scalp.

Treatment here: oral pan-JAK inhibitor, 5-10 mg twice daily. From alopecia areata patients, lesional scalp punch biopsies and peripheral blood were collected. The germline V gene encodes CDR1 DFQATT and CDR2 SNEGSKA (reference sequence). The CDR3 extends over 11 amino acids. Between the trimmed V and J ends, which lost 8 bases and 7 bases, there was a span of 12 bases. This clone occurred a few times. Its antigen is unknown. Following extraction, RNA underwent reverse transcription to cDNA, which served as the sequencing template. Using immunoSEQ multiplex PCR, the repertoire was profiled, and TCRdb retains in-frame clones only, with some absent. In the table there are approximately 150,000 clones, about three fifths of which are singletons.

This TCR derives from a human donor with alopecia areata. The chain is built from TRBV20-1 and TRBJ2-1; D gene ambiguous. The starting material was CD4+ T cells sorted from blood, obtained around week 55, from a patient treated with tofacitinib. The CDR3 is CSPKDRNEQFF. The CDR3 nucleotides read TGCAGTCCAAAGGACCGGAATGAGCAGTTCTTC.